These 5 T cell receptor beta chains were all obtained from the same sample, sequenced in a study of T cells in Graves' hyperthyroidism and ophthalmopathy. There were TCR beta CDR3 regions amplified from RNA transcripts. The TCR CDR3 was amplified in a first-round RT-PCR using the HTBI primer set. TCRdb reprocessed the multiplex PCR reads via MiXCR and lists one record per CDR3 protein. The repertoire holds roughly 570,000 distinct CDR3 sequences, with 35% to 55% as singletons. The sample taken for sequencing was peripheral blood or thyroid tissue (not recorded which). The receptors here all came from an adult woman with Graves' disease, either hyperthyroidism or ophthalmopathy (not recorded which).

In its sample, this clonotype was seen many times. Written as DNA, the CDR3 is TGTGCCAGCAGCTTATTGAACACTGAAGCTTTCTTT. This codes for CASSLLNTEAFF. This chain joins TRBV12-3 or TRBV12-4 and TRBJ1-1; D unresolved. This CDR3 spans 12 amino acids. Trimming pared 6 bases from V and 0 bases from J, leaving 5 bases between.

This rearrangement joins TRBV7-9 to TRBJ1-2; tentative D call: TRBD1 (5 bases). Trimming pared 1 base from V and 10 bases from J, leaving 13 bases between. The CDR3 extends over 13 amino acids. The germline CDR1 and CDR2 sequences are SEHNR and FQNEAQ (reference sequence). The CDR3 DNA reads as TGTGCCAGCAGCTTAGAATGGGGCTACGACTACACCTTC. The encoded protein is CASSLEWGYDYTF. The entire variable domain, with the rest obtained from reference TRBV7-9 and TRBJ1-2, is as follows: DTGVSQNPRHKITKRGQNVTFRCDPISEHNRLYWYRQTLGQGPEFLTYFQNEAQLEKSRLLSDRFSAERPKGSFSTLEIQRTEQGDSAMYLCASSLEWGYDYTFGSGTRLTVV.

This clonotype was observed many times. The chain recombines TRBV15 with TRBJ2-5; TRBD2 agrees at 7 bases. With 1 base clipped from V and 1 base from J, the junction kept 6 bases outside the gene matches. This CDR3 comprises 16 residues. Germline-derived CDR1 and CDR2 are LNHNV and YYDKDF (reference sequence). The CDR3 coding sequence is TGTGCCACCAGCAGAGTATATGGGGGGGTCCAAGAGACCCAGTACTTC. Translating gives CATSRVYGGVQETQYF.

This chain uses TRBV15 with TRBJ2-6; D remains unclear. This CDR3 is 15 amino acids long. The V end was cut by 3 bases, the J end by 0 bases, with 6 bases between. The germline CDR1 and CDR2 sequences are LNHNV and YYDKDF (reference sequence). The CDR3 is CATSSQSSGANVLTF. CDR3 sequence (DNA): TGTGCCACCAGCAGCCAGAGCTCTGGGGCCAACGTCCTGACTTTC.

The V call is TRBV6-6, the J call TRBJ1-2; D might be TRBD1 (6 bases). The germline V and J ends were trimmed by 7 bases and 4 bases, with 10 bases remaining between them. The length of the CDR3 is 12 residues. CDR1 MNHNY and CDR2 SVGAGI come from the germline V gene (reference sequence). CDR3 residues: CASNGQTYGYTF. The CDR3 DNA reads as TGTGCCAGCAACGGACAGACCTATGGCTACACCTTC.